This TCR beta chain was sequenced during a study of T cells after yellow fever vaccination. Across the study: Preparation of fractions with low cell numbers was performed using SMART-Seq v4 Ultra Low Input. Broader study findings: The secondary response was weaker, and its peak arrived faster, on day 5 versus 15. Post-booster repertoires contained most primary-vaccination clones again (roughly 95% CD4, about 90% CD8).

This CDR3 contains 14 residues. Per germline, CDR1 MNHEY and CDR2 SVGAGI. Trimming pared 1 base from V and 5 bases from J, leaving 8 bases between. With regard to this clonotype: Its antigen is undetermined.

A single record per CDR3 protein comes from TCRdb applying MiXCR to the 5' RACE reads. The repertoire holds hundreds of thousands of distinct CDR3 sequences, 3.6% seen once, with roughly a quarter in the top ten. This TCR was sampled from a man younger than 30 who received the YFV17D yellow fever vaccine. Sequences were derived from PBMCs, sampled on the day of the yellow fever booster vaccination. The rearrangement uses TRBV6-5 and TRBJ2-2; no clear D gene. This CDR3 reads CASSYLASTGELFF. The CDR3 region has the DNA TGTGCCAGCAGTTACTTGGCCTCTACCGGGGAGCTGTTTTTT.